These T cell receptor beta chains were read from a single sample in a study of cytomegalovirus exposure and HLA in healthy donors. The repertoire was sequenced with immunoSEQ multiplex PCR; TCRdb's copy has only in-frame clones and lacks some. This sample's clone table lists 70,000 to 100,000 clones. The sequenced material came from PBMCs. The receptor source for this set is a man between 18 and 29 years old in good health and CMV-seropositive. CDR3s include the opening cysteine and the closing phenylalanine or tryptophan. A D gene is named only where the DNA matches it firmly.

TRBD1	TRBV28	TRBJ2-7	CASRTTGDEQYF	TGTGCCAGCAGAACGACAGGGGACGAGCAGTACTTC
TRBD1	TRBV7-9	TRBJ2-1	CASSFRTGDISEQFF	TGTGCCAGCAGCTTCCGGACAGGGGATATTAGTGAGCAGTTCTTC
-	TRBV5-4	TRBJ1-1	CASTLDRNSEAFF	TGTGCCAGCACCCTAGACCGTAACTCTGAAGCTTTCTTT
-	TRBV30	TRBJ1-2	CAWSSGVRGYTF	TGTGCCTGGAGTTCCGGGGTGAGGGGCTACACCTTC
TRBD1	TRBV5-1	TRBJ1-2	CASSSGDRDYGYTF	TGCGCCAGCAGCTCGGGGGACAGGGACTATGGCTACACCTTC
TRBD1	TRBV7-2	TRBJ1-2	CASSSQGAGGYTF	TGTGCCAGCAGCTCACAGGGGGCGGGTGGCTACACCTTC
-	TRBV6-1	TRBJ1-2	CASSLRQAAPTF	TGTGCCAGCAGCCTCCGACAGGCGGCTCCCACCTTC
TRBD1	TRBV28	TRBJ1-1	CASSPYTGDSSMNTEAFF	TGTGCCAGCAGTCCATATACGGGGGACAGTAGCATGAACACTGAAGCTTTCTTT
-	TRBV6-1	TRBJ1-6	CASSELSPLHF	TGTGCCAGCAGTGAACTCTCACCCCTCCACTTT
-	TRBV5-1	TRBJ1-4	CASSFGGSDETLFF	TGCGCCAGCAGCTTCGGGGGGTCGGATGAAACACTGTTTTTT
-	TRBV13	TRBJ2-7	CASSTKTANPYEQYF	TGTGCCAGCAGCACCAAGACAGCGAACCCCTACGAGCAGTACTTC
TRBD1	TRBV4-1	TRBJ1-2	CASSQGTGNNYGYTF	TGCGCCAGCAGCCAAGGGACAGGGAATAACTATGGCTACACCTTC
TRBD1	TRBV18	TRBJ2-2	CASSKGQGTATGELFF	TGTGCCAGCTCTAAAGGACAGGGGACGGCGACCGGGGAGCTGTTTTTT
-	TRBV13	TRBJ2-5	CASSDGTGETQYF	TGTGCCAGCTCTGACGGGACTGGGGAGACCCAGTACTTC
TRBD2	TRBV5-1	TRBJ2-5	CASSLGVVGGRYQETQYF	TGCGCCAGCAGCTTGGGGGTAGTCGGGGGGAGGTACCAAGAGACCCAGTACTTC
-	TRBV30	TRBJ1-1	CAWSAEVGVGTEAFF	TGTGCCTGGAGTGCTGAGGTAGGGGTAGGGACTGAAGCTTTCTTT
TRBD2	TRBV7-7	TRBJ2-5	CASSFGLAETQYF	TGTGCTAGCAGCTTTGGACTAGCGGAGACCCAGTACTTC
TRBD1	TRBV15	TRBJ2-7	CATSTLGGQGVYEQYF	TGTGCCACCAGCACCCTTGGTGGGCAGGGGGTGTACGAGCAGTACTTC
-	TRBV14	TRBJ2-3	CASSQELNAGQITDTQYF	TGTGCCAGCAGCCAAGAATTGAATGCGGGCCAGATAACGGATACGCAGTATTTT
-	TRBV4-1	TRBJ1-1	CASSQDGQGNTEAFF	TGCGCCAGCAGCCAAGATGGGCAGGGGAACACTGAAGCTTTCTTT
-	TRBV27	TRBJ2-3	CASSLVGILGDTQYF	TGTGCCAGCAGTTTAGTCGGGATTCTAGGAGATACGCAGTATTTT
-	TRBV28	TRBJ2-7	CASSLYGGHFPYEQYF	TGTGCCAGCAGTTTATATGGGGGACACTTCCCCTACGAGCAGTACTTC
-	TRBV18	TRBJ2-1	CASSPGLAENEQFF	TGTGCCAGCTCACCCGGCCTAGCAGAGAATGAGCAGTTCTTC
-	TRBV10-3	TRBJ2-6	CASQDSTAGANVLTF	TGTGCCTCCCAGGACTCAACCGCCGGGGCCAACGTCCTGACTTTC